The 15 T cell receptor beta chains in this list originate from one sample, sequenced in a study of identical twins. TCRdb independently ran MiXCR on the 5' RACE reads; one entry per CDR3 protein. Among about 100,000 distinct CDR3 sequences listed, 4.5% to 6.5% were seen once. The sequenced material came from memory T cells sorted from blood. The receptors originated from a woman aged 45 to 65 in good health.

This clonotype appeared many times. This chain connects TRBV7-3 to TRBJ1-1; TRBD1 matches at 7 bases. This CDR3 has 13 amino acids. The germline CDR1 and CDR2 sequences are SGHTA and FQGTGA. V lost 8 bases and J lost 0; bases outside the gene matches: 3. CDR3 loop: CASAGTVNTEAFF. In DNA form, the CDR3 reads TGTGCCAGCGCCGGGACAGTGAACACTGAAGCTTTCTTT.

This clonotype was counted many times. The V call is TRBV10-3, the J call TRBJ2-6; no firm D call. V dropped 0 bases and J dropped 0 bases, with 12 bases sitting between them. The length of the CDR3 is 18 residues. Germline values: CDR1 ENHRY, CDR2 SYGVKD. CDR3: CAISESNGLSSGANVLTF. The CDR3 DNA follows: TGTGCCATCAGTGAGTCGAATGGGCTTTCCTCTGGGGCCAACGTCCTGACTTTC.

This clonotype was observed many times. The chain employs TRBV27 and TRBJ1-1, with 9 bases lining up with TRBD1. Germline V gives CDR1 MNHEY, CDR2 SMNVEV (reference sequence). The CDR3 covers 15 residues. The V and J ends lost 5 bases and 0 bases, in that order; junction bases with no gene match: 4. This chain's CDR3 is CASSRGDRVNTEAFF. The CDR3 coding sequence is TGTGCCAGCAGTAGAGGGGACAGGGTGAACACTGAAGCTTTCTTT.

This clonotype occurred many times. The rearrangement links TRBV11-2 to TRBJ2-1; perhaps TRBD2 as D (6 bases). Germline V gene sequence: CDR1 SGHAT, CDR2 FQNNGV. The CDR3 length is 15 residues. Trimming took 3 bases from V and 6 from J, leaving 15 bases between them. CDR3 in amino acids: CASSFTGAPTNEQFF. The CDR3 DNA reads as TGTGCCAGCAGCTTCACGGGAGCCCCAACCAATGAGCAGTTCTTC.

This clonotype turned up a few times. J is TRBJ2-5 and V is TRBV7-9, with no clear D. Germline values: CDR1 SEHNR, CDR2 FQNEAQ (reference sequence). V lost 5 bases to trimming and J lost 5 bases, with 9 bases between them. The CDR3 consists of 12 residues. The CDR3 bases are TGTGCCAGCAGCGCAGAGAGGGAGACCCAGTACTTC. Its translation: CASSAERETQYF.

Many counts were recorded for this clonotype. CDR3 bases: TGCGCCAGCAGCTTGGCCAGGGGCGGGAGAGAGACCCAGTACTTC. Amino acid sequence: CASSLARGGRETQYF. The chain employs TRBV5-1 and TRBJ2-5; D possibly corresponds to TRBD2 (7 bases). V lost 0 bases, J lost 4 bases, and 13 bases lay in between. CDR1 and CDR2 (germline): SGHRS, YFSETQ. The CDR3 is made up of 15 amino acids.

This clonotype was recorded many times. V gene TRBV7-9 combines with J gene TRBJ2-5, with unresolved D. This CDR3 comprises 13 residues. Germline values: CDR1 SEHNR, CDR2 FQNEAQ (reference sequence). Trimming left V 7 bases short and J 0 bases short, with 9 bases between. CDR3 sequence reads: CASILANQETQYF. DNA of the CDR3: TGTGCCAGCATTCTCGCTAACCAAGAGACCCAGTACTTC.

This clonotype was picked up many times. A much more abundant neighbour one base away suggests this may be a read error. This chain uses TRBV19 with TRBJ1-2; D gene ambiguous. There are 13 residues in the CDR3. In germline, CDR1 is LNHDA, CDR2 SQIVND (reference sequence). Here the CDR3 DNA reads TGTGCCAGTAGTATAGACAGCTTCTATGGCTACCCCTTC. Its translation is CASSIDSFYGYPF.

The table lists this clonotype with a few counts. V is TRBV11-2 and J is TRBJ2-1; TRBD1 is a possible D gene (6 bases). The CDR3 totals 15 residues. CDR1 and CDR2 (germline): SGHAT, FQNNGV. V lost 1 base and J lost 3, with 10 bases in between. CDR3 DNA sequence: TGTGCCAGCAGCTTAGGGGACACATACTACAATGAGCAGTTCTTC. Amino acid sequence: CASSLGDTYYNEQFF.

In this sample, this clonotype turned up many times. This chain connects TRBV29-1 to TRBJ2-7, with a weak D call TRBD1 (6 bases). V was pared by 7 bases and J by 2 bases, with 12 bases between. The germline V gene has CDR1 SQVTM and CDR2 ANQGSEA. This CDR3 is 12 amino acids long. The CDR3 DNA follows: TGCAGCGCGTTACAGGGCGCCTACGAGCAGTACTTC. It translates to CSALQGAYEQYF.

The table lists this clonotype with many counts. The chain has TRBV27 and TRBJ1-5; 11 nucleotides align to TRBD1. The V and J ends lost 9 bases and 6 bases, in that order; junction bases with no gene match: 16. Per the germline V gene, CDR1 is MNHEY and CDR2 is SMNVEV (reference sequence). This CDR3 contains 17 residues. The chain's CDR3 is CASGDRDRGERGQPQHF. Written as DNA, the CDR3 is TGTGCCAGTGGTGACCGGGACAGGGGGGAGAGGGGTCAGCCCCAGCATTTT.

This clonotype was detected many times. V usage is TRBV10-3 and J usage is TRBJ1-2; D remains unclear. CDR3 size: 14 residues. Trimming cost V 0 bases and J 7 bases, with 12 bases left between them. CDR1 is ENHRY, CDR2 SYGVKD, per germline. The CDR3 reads CAISESDDAGGYTF. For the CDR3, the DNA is TGTGCCATCAGTGAGTCGGACGACGCCGGTGGCTACACCTTC.

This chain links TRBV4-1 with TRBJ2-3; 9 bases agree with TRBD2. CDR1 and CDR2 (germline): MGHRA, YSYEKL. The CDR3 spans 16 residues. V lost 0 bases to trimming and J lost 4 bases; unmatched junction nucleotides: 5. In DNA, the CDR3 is TGCGCCAGCAGCCAAGAGGGACTAGCCGCGTCAGATACGCAGTATTTT. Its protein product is CASSQEGLAASDTQYF.

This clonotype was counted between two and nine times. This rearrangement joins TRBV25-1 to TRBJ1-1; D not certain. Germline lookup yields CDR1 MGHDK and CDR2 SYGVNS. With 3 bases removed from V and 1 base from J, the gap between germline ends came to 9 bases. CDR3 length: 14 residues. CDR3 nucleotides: TGTGCCAGCAGTGAGGGATACGGGAACACTGAAGCTTTCTTT. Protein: CASSEGYGNTEAFF.

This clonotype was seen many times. The CDR3 bases are TGTGCCACCAGCAGAGCCCCAAGAGAGACCCAGTACTTC. It is translated as CATSRAPRETQYF. The J gene is TRBJ2-5, the V gene TRBV15; D is unresolved. In germline, CDR1 is LNHNV, CDR2 YYDKDF (reference sequence). Trimming took 1 base from V and 4 from J, leaving 7 bases between them. The CDR3 spans 13 residues.